This T cell receptor (beta chain) was recorded in a study of CD8 T cells in ankylosing spondylitis. Findings and caveats of the study: Researchers report that disease-linked clones proved CD8+ and relatively rare in peripheral blood. A motif of under 10 highly homologous TCR beta variants was seen as apparently characteristic of ankylosing spondylitis blood. Matched ankylosing spondylitis synovial fluid reportedly showed significant enrichment of disease-linked clones.

This clonotype was recorded a few times. As yet, its antigen is unknown. Library preparation for TCR beta used quantitative 5'-RACE with molecular barcodes. TCRdb re-called the 5' RACE reads through MiXCR, storing one row per CDR3 protein. Found here are about 540,000 distinct CDR3 sequences, roughly 13% of them singletons; the top ten hold nearly 7%. This CDR3 is built from 13 residues. The ends lost 1 base at V and 6 bases at J; junction bases unmatched: 3. Germline loops: CDR1 DFQATT, CDR2 SNEGSKA (reference sequence). The rearrangement uses TRBV20-1 and TRBJ1-1; 9 nucleotides agree with TRBD1. This receptor was identified in a male donor with ankylosing spondylitis. The sequencing sample was made of blood, either unsorted or a sorted T cell fraction (not recorded which). The CDR3, as DNA: TGCAGTGCTAGAGGACAGGGGGTCTCTGAAGCTTTCTTT. Amino acid sequence: CSARGQGVSEAFF.